This T cell receptor (beta chain) emerged from a study of brain T cells in children with intractable seizures. Sample time point: blood from clinic visit 5 months post-surgery; TSC patient then seizure free. Sequencing was limited to surgery cases with top T cell transcript signatures in brain tissue. Before surgery, patients took at least one anti-epileptic drug. Using immunoSEQ multiplex PCR, the repertoire was profiled, and TCRdb retains in-frame clones only, with some absent. The table lists hundreds of thousands of clones, 93% of them singletons, with about 5.8% in the top ten. The CDR3 spans 13 residues. The V end lost 6 bases, the J end lost 6 bases, and 15 bases lay between the germline ends.

The material was peripheral blood, obtained approximately 5 months after surgery. This TCR came from a boy under two years old with tuberous sclerosis and intractable seizures. The chain uses TRBV12-3 or TRBV12-4 and TRBJ2-7; perhaps TRBD1 as D (7 bases). Here the CDR3 reads CASSLDRRGEQYF. As DNA, the CDR3 is TGTGCCAGCAGCCTGGACAGGAGGGGCGAGCAGTACTTC.